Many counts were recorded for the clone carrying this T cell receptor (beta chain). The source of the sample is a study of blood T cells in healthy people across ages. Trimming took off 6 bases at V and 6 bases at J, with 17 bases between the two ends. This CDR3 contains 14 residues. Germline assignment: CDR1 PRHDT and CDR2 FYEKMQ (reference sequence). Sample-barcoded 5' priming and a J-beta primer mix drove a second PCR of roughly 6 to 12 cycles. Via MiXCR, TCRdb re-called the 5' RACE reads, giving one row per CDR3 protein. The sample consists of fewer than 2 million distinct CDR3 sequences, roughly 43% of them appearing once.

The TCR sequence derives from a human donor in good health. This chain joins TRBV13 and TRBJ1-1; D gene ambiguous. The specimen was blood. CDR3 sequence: CASRRMDGIAEAFF. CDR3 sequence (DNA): TGTGCCAGCAGGCGGATGGATGGGATCGCTGAAGCTTTCTTT.